The 26 T cell receptor beta chains below come from one sample, sequenced in a study of shared clonotypes between healthy human individuals. CD8 cells classed as naive were CD45RO-negative and positively selected for CCR7, excluding terminally differentiated effector memory CD45RA+ cells. The table came from immunoSEQ multiplex PCR; TCRdb's copy has only in-frame clones and leaves some out. The sample has about 2.1 million clones; approximately 94% are singletons. Sequences were obtained from naive CD8+ T cells from PBMCs. The receptor set was obtained from a man aged 18 to 35 in good health. Some clones in this sample may be carry-over from other donors' samples.

CDR3 loop: CASSPAGIYNEQFF. The CDR3 DNA reads TGTGCCAGCAGTCCCGCGGGAATCTACAATGAGCAGTTCTTC. V usage is TRBV28 and J usage is TRBJ2-1, with D maybe TRBD2 (6 bases). V was clipped by 5 bases and J by 3 bases, with 11 bases between them. This CDR3 is built from 14 residues. Germline V gives CDR1 MDHEN, CDR2 SYDVKM.

The CDR3 DNA reads as TGCGCCAGCAGCCACGGGACAGGGGAGGGAAACACCATATATTTT. Encoded protein: CASSHGTGEGNTIYF. The chain links TRBV4-3 to TRBJ1-3; TRBD1 matches 10 bases. Per the germline V gene, CDR1 is LGHNA and CDR2 is YSLEER. The CDR3 contains 15 residues. V gave up 3 bases and J gave up 4 bases; unmatched junction bases: 3.

This clone is a singleton in its sample. The chain carries TRBV11-2 and TRBJ2-5; a weak D match, TRBD2 (5 bases). This CDR3 contains 15 residues. V dropped 8 bases and J dropped 0 bases, with 16 bases sitting between them. The germline CDR1 and CDR2 sequences are SGHAT and FQNNGV. The CDR3 DNA sequence: TGTGCCAGCCTCCTAGGACGGGGTTACCAAGAGACCCAGTACTTC. It codes for CASLLGRGYQETQYF.

The chain recombines TRBV7-6 with TRBJ1-1; the match to TRBD1 covers 9 bases. CDR1 is SGHVS and CDR2 is FNYEAQ in the germline V gene. The CDR3 runs to 15 residues. With 7 bases clipped from V and 6 bases from J, the junction kept 12 bases outside the gene matches. For the CDR3, the DNA is TGTGCCAGCATCCTCGGGACAGGGCTTGTCGCTGAAGCTTTCTTT. Amino acid sequence: CASILGTGLVAEAFF.

This chain joins TRBV7-9 and TRBJ1-1; D remains unclear. Germline CDR1 reads SEHNR; CDR2 reads FQNEAQ (reference sequence). CDR3 length: 11 amino acids. Between the trimmed V and J ends, which lost 6 bases and 0 bases, there was a span of 2 bases. CDR3: CASRMNTEAFF. As DNA, the CDR3 is TGTGCCAGCAGGATGAACACTGAAGCTTTCTTT.

The rearrangement links TRBV9 to TRBJ1-4, with D possibly TRBD1 on 6 matching bases. Germline V gene sequence: CDR1 SGDLS, CDR2 YYNGEE. V was shortened by 3 bases and J by 9 bases, with 21 bases between the two germline ends. This CDR3 region has 16 residues. Here the CDR3 DNA reads TGTGCCAGCAGCGCCCGCCCAGGGGACGGAGGGAAAAAACTGTTTTTT. Its translation: CASSARPGDGGKKLFF.

V usage is TRBV4-1 and J usage is TRBJ1-5, with 12 positions matching TRBD1. The CDR3 length is 16 residues. Trimming at V came to 3 bases and at J to 6 bases, leaving 6 bases not matched to a gene. Germline V gene lookup returns CDR1 MGHRA and CDR2 YSYEKL. The CDR3 bases are TGCGCCAGCAGCCATTCTGGGACAGGGGGCCTTCAGCCCCAGCATTTT. Amino acid sequence: CASSHSGTGGLQPQHF.

The chain couples TRBV15 to TRBJ2-1; TRBD2 is a possible D gene (5 bases). From germline, CDR1 is LNHNV and CDR2 YYDKDF (reference sequence). This CDR3 spans 16 amino acids. The V and J ends lost 1 base and 1 base respectively, with 11 bases between them. CDR3 bases: TGTGCCACCAGCAGAGGTCGGGGAACGTCCTACAATGAGCAGTTCTTC. It translates to CATSRGRGTSYNEQFF. The whole variable domain, remainder taken from reference TRBV15 and TRBJ2-1, is DAMVIQNPRYQVTQFGKPVTLSCSQTLNHNVMYWYQQKSSQAPKLLFHYYDKDFNNEADTPDNFQSRRPNTSFCFLDIRSPGLGDTAMYLCATSRGRGTSYNEQFFGPGTRLTVL.

The chain is built from TRBV6-5 and TRBJ2-1; D call uncertain. Germline V gives CDR1 MNHEY, CDR2 SVGAGI. Trimming shortened V by 0 bases and J by 8 bases, and 17 bases separated the two germline ends. The CDR3 runs 16 residues. The CDR3 DNA reads TGTGCCAGCAGTTACTCATCCCCGCCTATCTTAGATGAGCAGTTCTTC. Protein: CASSYSSPPILDEQFF.

V is TRBV5-6 and J is TRBJ1-2; TRBD1 might be the D (6 bases). The V end lost 4 bases, the J end lost 8 bases, and 21 bases lay between the germline ends. Germline assignment: CDR1 SGHDT and CDR2 YYEEEE. The CDR3 runs to 15 residues. The CDR3 is CASSHDGQGSRGYTF. The CDR3 nucleotides read TGTGCCAGCAGCCACGACGGCCAGGGGTCCCGCGGCTACACCTTC.

V is TRBV7-8 and J is TRBJ1-1; D is possibly TRBD1 (6 bases). Trimming took 7 bases from V and 5 from J, leaving 20 bases between them. The CDR3 has 15 amino acids. Germline V lookup: CDR1 SGHVS, CDR2 FQNEAQ. CDR3 protein: CASTLPARGDTEAFF. As DNA, the CDR3 is TGTGCCAGCACCCTACCCGCCAGGGGAGATACTGAAGCTTTCTTT.

The V call is TRBV9, the J call TRBJ2-2, with D possibly matching TRBD1 (6 bases). The CDR3 loop spans 16 amino acids. V was trimmed by 3 bases and J by 0 bases, leaving 12 bases between them. Per germline, CDR1 SGDLS and CDR2 YYNGEE. CDR3 bases: TGTGCCAGCAGCGGGGGGCCGCCAGCGAACACCGGGGAGCTGTTTTTT. Residues: CASSGGPPANTGELFF.

The chain carries TRBV27 and TRBJ2-1, with D possibly TRBD2 on 6 matching bases. Trimming took off 5 bases at V and 0 bases at J, with 14 bases between the two ends. The CDR3 totals 16 residues. CDR1 is MNHEY, CDR2 SMNVEV, per germline (reference sequence). The CDR3 nucleotides read TGTGCCAGCAGTCGGACACCGGACTACTCCTACAATGAGCAGTTCTTC. Its protein product is CASSRTPDYSYNEQFF.

To note about this clone: The sample contains more than one DNA sequence encoding this CDR3. This CDR3 is CASSLGSSYEQYF. CDR3 coding DNA: TGTGCCAGCAGCCTGGGAAGCTCCTACGAGCAGTACTTC. The gene calls are TRBV5-4 and TRBJ2-7; no reliable D call. Germline CDR1 SGHNT, CDR2 YYREEE (reference sequence). CDR3 length: 13 amino acids. V was trimmed by 4 bases and J by 0 bases, leaving 8 bases between them.

This sequence joins TRBV27 and TRBJ2-1; a possible D gene is TRBD2 (6 bases). In germline, CDR1 is MNHEY, CDR2 SMNVEV (reference sequence). V shed 4 bases and J shed 6 bases, with 13 bases lying between them. CDR3 length: 14 amino acids. The CDR3: CASSSRLVSNEQFF. Written as DNA, the CDR3 is TGTGCCAGCAGTTCCCGACTAGTAAGCAATGAGCAGTTCTTC.

The chain combines TRBV4-2 with TRBJ1-2; weak D call: TRBD1 (6 bases). Germline V gene sequence: CDR1 LGHNA, CDR2 YNFKEQ. V lost 2 bases and J 4 bases, leaving 14 bases between the germline ends. This CDR3 is built from 15 residues. CDR3: CASSQTVGGAYGYTF. The CDR3 DNA reads TGTGCCAGCAGCCAAACCGTAGGGGGGGCCTATGGCTACACCTTC.

J is TRBJ2-1 and V is TRBV11-2; D remains ambiguous. The CDR3 is 16 residues long. Trimming took off 2 bases at V and 3 bases at J, with 14 bases between the two ends. The germline gives CDR1 SGHAT, CDR2 FQNNGV. CDR3 nucleotide sequence: TGTGCCAGCAGCTTACCAGGATTCTCTCGCTACAATGAGCAGTTCTTC. Translated, it gives CASSLPGFSRYNEQFF.

This chain uses TRBV7-7 with TRBJ2-7; the D is unclear. CDR1 and CDR2 (germline): SSHAT, FNYEAQ (reference sequence). V gave up 1 base and J gave up 5 bases, with 9 bases separating them. This CDR3 has 13 amino acids. CDR3: CASSLEPGHEQYF. CDR3 coding DNA: TGTGCCAGCAGCTTAGAACCGGGCCACGAGCAGTACTTC.

This sequence joins TRBV5-4 and TRBJ2-2; 7 bases match TRBD2. From germline, CDR1 is SGHNT and CDR2 YYREEE (reference sequence). The CDR3 spans 16 residues. The trim removed 4 bases at V and 1 base at J, leaving 7 bases unmatched. For the CDR3, the DNA is TGTGCCAGCAGCCCCGGGGACTACGGGAACACCGGGGAGCTGTTTTTT. As protein: CASSPGDYGNTGELFF.

V is TRBV7-8 and J is TRBJ2-7; D is unclear. The CDR3 totals 12 residues. Per the germline V gene, CDR1 is SGHVS and CDR2 is FQNEAQ. Trimming removed 4 bases at V and 5 bases at J, with 9 bases between. CDR3 in amino acids: CASSSPTNEQYF. DNA for the CDR3: TGTGCCAGCAGCTCCCCCACGAACGAGCAGTACTTC.

The sample holds a few counts of this clone. The sample contains more than one DNA sequence encoding this CDR3. The chain carries TRBV19 and TRBJ1-1; D is unclear. This CDR3 contains 13 residues. Trimming took 0 bases from V and 5 from J, leaving 7 bases between them. Germline V gene lookup returns CDR1 LNHDA and CDR2 SQIVND (reference sequence). The CDR3 DNA is TGTGCCAGTAGTATAGATGGCGGGACTGAAGCTTTCTTT. Residues: CASSIDGGTEAFF.

This clone was recorded a few times. V gene TRBV9 combines with J gene TRBJ1-1; perhaps TRBD1 as D (5 bases). Trimming removed 0 bases from V and 11 bases from J, with 11 bases in between. Germline loops: CDR1 SGDLS, CDR2 YYNGEE. The CDR3 loop spans 12 amino acids. The CDR3 bases are TGTGCCAGCAGCGTAGAGGGACGTGTGGCTTTCTTT. Protein sequence: CASSVEGRVAFF.

The CDR3 spells CASSLDRGRLAVYNEQFF. The DNA of the CDR3 is TGCGCCAGCAGCTTGGACAGGGGGCGGTTGGCGGTCTACAATGAGCAGTTCTTC. V is TRBV5-1 and J is TRBJ2-1; 9 bases map to TRBD1. V lost 0 bases and J lost 3; bases outside the gene matches: 10. The CDR3 covers 18 residues. Germline CDR1 is SGHRS and CDR2 is YFSETQ.

The chain joins TRBV5-1 to TRBJ2-7; D is unresolved. This CDR3 has 14 amino acids. V lost 0 bases, J lost 5 bases, and 12 bases lay in between. The germline gives CDR1 SGHRS, CDR2 YFSETQ. The CDR3 here is CASSLETPWDEQYF. For the CDR3, the DNA is TGCGCCAGCAGCTTGGAGACCCCTTGGGACGAGCAGTACTTC.

The rearrangement uses TRBV9 and TRBJ2-3; tentatively, D is TRBD1 or TRBD2 (6 bases each). The CDR3 is 14 amino acids. V gave up 0 bases and J gave up 6 bases, with 11 bases separating them. Per the germline V gene, CDR1 is SGDLS and CDR2 is YYNGEE. The CDR3 bases are TGTGCCAGCAGCGTAGAGGGGGGAGTGGATACGCAGTATTTT. This encodes CASSVEGGVDTQYF.

The rearrangement uses TRBV9 and TRBJ2-2; D is perhaps TRBD1 or TRBD2 (5 bases each). The CDR3 sequence is 16 residues long. CDR1 SGDLS and CDR2 YYNGEE come from the germline V gene. V dropped 3 bases and J dropped 5 bases, with 17 bases sitting between them. CDR3 sequence (DNA): TGTGCCAGCAGCGGCGAGGGACCGCCGCGGACCGGGGAGCTGTTTTTT. It is translated as CASSGEGPPRTGELFF.